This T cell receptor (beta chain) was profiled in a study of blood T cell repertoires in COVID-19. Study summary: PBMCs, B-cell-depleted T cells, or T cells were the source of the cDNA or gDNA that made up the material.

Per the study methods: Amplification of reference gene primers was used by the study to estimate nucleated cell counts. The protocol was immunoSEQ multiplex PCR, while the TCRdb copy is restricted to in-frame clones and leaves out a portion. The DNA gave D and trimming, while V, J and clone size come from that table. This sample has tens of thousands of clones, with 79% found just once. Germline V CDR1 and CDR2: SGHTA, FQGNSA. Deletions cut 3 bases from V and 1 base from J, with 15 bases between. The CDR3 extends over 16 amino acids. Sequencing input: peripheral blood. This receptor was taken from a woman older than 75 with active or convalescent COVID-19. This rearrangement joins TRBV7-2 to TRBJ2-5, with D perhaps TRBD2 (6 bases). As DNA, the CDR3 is TGTGCCAGCAGCTTTCGGGCGGGGTCAAGCCAAGAGACCCAGTACTTC. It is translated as CASSFRAGSSQETQYF.